These T cell receptor beta chains were read from a single sample in a study of blood T cells in healthy people across ages. TCRdb processed the 5' RACE reads anew with MiXCR; each CDR3 protein has one entry. In the table there are approximately 1,700,000 distinct CDR3 sequences, 39% of which are singletons. Sequencing input: blood. These TCRs come from a human donor in good health. Each CDR3 is given with its conserved first and last residue. Each record gives: D gene, V gene, clone size, J gene, CDR3 protein, CDR3 DNA. D genes are given only for firm matches. Part of the rows lack a size; the others show once, few, many or a class for expanded clones.

>.|TRBV9|few|TRBJ2-1
CASSVVGDPYNEQFF
TGTGCCAGCAGCGTAGTCGGGGACCCATACAATGAGCAGTTCTTC
>.|TRBV3-1|.|TRBJ1-2
CASSQSRTQGGYTF
TGTGCCAGCAGCCAAAGCCGGACCCAGGGAGGCTACACCTTC
>.|TRBV29-1|.|TRBJ1-4
CSVTTLRGAEKLFF
TGCAGCGTCACAACTCTCAGAGGCGCGGAAAAACTGTTTTTT
>.|TRBV5-1|.|TRBJ2-1
CASSWGQGYDEQFF
TGCGCCAGCAGCTGGGGACAAGGGTACGATGAGCAGTTCTTC
>.|TRBV20-1|.|TRBJ2-7
CSAKKAGFSYEQYF
TGCAGTGCTAAAAAAGCGGGTTTCTCCTACGAGCAGTACTTC
>.|TRBV20-1|.|TRBJ1-3
CSARTPSGNTIYF
TGCAGTGCTAGGACCCCCTCTGGAAACACCATATATTTT
>.|TRBV10-3|.|TRBJ2-7
CAISDRGPYEQYF
TGTGCCATCAGTGATCGGGGGCCCTACGAGCAGTACTTC
>.|TRBV7-9|few|TRBJ2-3
CASSLYQGGVDTQYF
TGTGCCAGCAGCTTATACCAAGGGGGGGTAGATACGCAGTATTTT
>.|TRBV27|few|TRBJ2-7
CASSLSPRAYEQYF
TGTGCCAGCAGTTTATCCCCGCGGGCCTACGAGCAGTACTTC
>.|TRBV7-2|few|TRBJ2-5
CASSLGDLRGETQYF
TGTGCCAGCAGCTTAGGGGACTTACGGGGTGAGACCCAGTACTTC
>.|TRBV5-5|.|TRBJ2-5
CASSFGTTETLYF
TGTGCCAGCAGCTTTGGGACGACGGAGACCCTGTACTTC
>TRBD2|TRBV24-1|.|TRBJ2-1
CATSDFFGTSGRGEQFF
TGTGCCACCAGCGATTTTTTTGGGACTAGCGGTAGGGGTGAGCAGTTCTTC
>.|TRBV13|.|TRBJ2-1
CASSFHRASYNEQFF
TGTGCCAGCAGCTTCCACAGGGCGTCCTACAATGAGCAGTTCTTC
>.|TRBV5-5|.|TRBJ1-2
CASSWVPPAGYGYTF
TGTGCCAGCAGCTGGGTTCCGCCCGCAGGGTATGGCTACACCTTC
>TRBD2|TRBV29-1|few|TRBJ2-1
CSVYSGTSGEQFF
TGCAGCGTGTACTCCGGGACTAGCGGTGAGCAGTTCTTC
>.|TRBV29-1|.|TRBJ1-1
CSVSETSNTEAFF
TGCAGCGTTTCGGAGACATCGAACACTGAAGCTTTCTTT
>.|TRBV10-3|.|TRBJ1-6
CAISEEDVRSSYNSPLHF
TGTGCCATCAGTGAGGAGGACGTGAGGAGCTCCTATAATTCACCCCTCCACTTT
>.|TRBV20-1|.|TRBJ2-1
CSASVGGGVDNEQFF
TGCAGTGCTAGTGTGGGAGGGGGGGTTGATAATGAGCAGTTCTTC
>TRBD2|TRBV7-2|few|TRBJ2-3
CASSLVRGGADTQYF
TGTGCCAGCAGCTTAGTTCGGGGGGGCGCAGATACGCAGTATTTT
>.|TRBV7-2|.|TRBJ1-2
CASSVTGLGNYGYTF
TGTGCCAGCAGCGTAACAGGGTTAGGCAACTATGGCTACACCTTC
>.|TRBV9|.|TRBJ2-3
CASSPDTTSTDTQYF
TGTGCCAGCAGCCCGGACACAACTAGCACAGATACGCAGTATTTT
>.|TRBV29-1|few|TRBJ2-5
CSVESGYGETQYF
TGCAGCGTTGAATCTGGATATGGAGAGACCCAGTACTTC
>.|TRBV7-6|many|TRBJ2-7
CASSLEGLEQYF
TGCGCCAGCAGCTTGGAAGGGCTCGAGCAGTACTTC
>.|TRBV5-1|.|TRBJ1-1
CASSLGRGLRRDTEAFF
TGCGCCAGCAGCTTGGGACGTGGGTTAAGAAGAGACACTGAAGCTTTCTTT
>TRBD1|TRBV19|.|TRBJ1-2
CAILDRGNYGYTF
TGTGCCATTCTGGACAGGGGTAACTATGGCTACACCTTC
>.|TRBV20-1|.|TRBJ1-4
CSVRRPPTNEKLFF
TGCAGTGTGCGCCGGCCACCAACTAATGAAAAACTGTTTTTT
>.|TRBV6-2/TRBV6-3|.|TRBJ1-5
CASSYGFGQPQHF
TGTGCCAGCAGTTACGGGTTCGGGCAGCCCCAGCATTTT
>.|TRBV12-3/TRBV12-4|.|TRBJ2-3
CASSHSDRITDTQYF
TGTGCCAGCAGTCATTCCGACAGGATCACAGATACGCAGTATTTT
>TRBD1|TRBV6-6|.|TRBJ2-2
CASGYRGRDTGELFF
TGTGCCAGCGGGTACAGGGGGCGAGACACCGGGGAGCTGTTTTTT
>.|TRBV7-9|.|TRBJ1-4
CASRRLATNEKLFF
TGTGCCAGCAGGCGGCTAGCAACTAATGAAAAACTGTTTTTT
>.|TRBV6-5|.|TRBJ2-7
CASSSWTEVYEQYF
TGTGCCAGCAGTTCCTGGACAGAGGTTTACGAGCAGTACTTC
>.|TRBV29-1|few|TRBJ1-1
CSVDRLDTIAFF
TGCAGCGTTGATCGACTGGACACTATCGCTTTCTTT
>TRBD2|TRBV29-1|many|TRBJ2-5
CSVDLAGAGETQYF
TGCAGCGTTGATCTAGCAGGAGCGGGGGAGACCCAGTACTTC
>.|TRBV28|.|TRBJ1-2
CASSSGQSSYGYTF
TGTGCCAGCAGTTCAGGACAGAGTAGCTATGGCTACACCTTC
>.|TRBV5-1|.|TRBJ1-2
CASSPRTESNYGYTF
TGCGCCAGCAGCCCTAGGACAGAATCTAACTATGGCTACACCTTC
>.|TRBV25-1|few|TRBJ2-7
CASSEFFVIGEAHNVYEQYF
TGTGCCAGCAGTGAATTTTTCGTGATAGGAGAGGCGCACAACGTCTACGAGCAGTACTTC
>TRBD2|TRBV7-3|.|TRBJ2-2
CASSISGGDVSGELFF
TGTGCCAGCAGCATCTCTGGGGGGGACGTATCGGGGGAGCTGTTTTTT
>TRBD2|TRBV7-8|.|TRBJ2-1
CASSLRILGGRVQNEQFF
TGTGCCAGCAGCTTAAGAATCCTCGGCGGGAGAGTCCAGAATGAGCAGTTCTTC
>.|TRBV4-2|.|TRBJ1-6
CASSQVTGRNSPLHF
TGTGCCAGCAGCCAAGTCACAGGGAGGAATTCACCCCTCCACTTT
>TRBD1|TRBV6-5|.|TRBJ1-4
CASSRQGAIGEKLFF
TGTGCCAGCAGTAGACAGGGGGCTATAGGGGAAAAACTGTTTTTT
>.|TRBV18|.|TRBJ2-6
CASSPPRVGANVLTF
TGTGCCAGCTCACCACCGAGGGTTGGGGCCAACGTCCTGACTTTC
>.|TRBV29-1|few|TRBJ1-2
CSVDQGKVYTF
TGCAGCGTTGACCAAGGGAAGGTCTACACCTTC
>TRBD1|TRBV12-3/TRBV12-4|once|TRBJ2-1
CASSTSSGTVNQETQFF
TGTGCCAGCAGTACGAGCTCCGGGACAGTCAATCAAGAGACCCAGTTCTTC
>TRBD1|TRBV2|.|TRBJ2-3
CASRHPGQGASDTQYF
TGTGCCAGCAGACACCCGGGACAGGGGGCATCAGATACGCAGTATTTT
>.|TRBV12-3/TRBV12-4|few|TRBJ1-2
CVSSFRDIDGYTF
TGTGTCAGCAGTTTCCGGGACATAGATGGCTACACCTTC
>.|TRBV29-1|.|TRBJ2-7
CSVGERVPYEQYF
TGCAGCGTCGGGGAGAGGGTACCCTACGAGCAGTACTTC